This T cell receptor (beta chain) was captured in a study of prognosis after radiotherapy for stage I lung cancer. Background on the study: The period between early 2018 and early 2019 saw the enrollment of stage I non-small cell lung cancer patients. Non-small cell lung cancer patients were all deemed medically inoperable. Distant metastases were recorded in several patients after radiotherapy, at a median of roughly 7 months, and no significant progression was recorded in around 16. Study-wide points: Some TCR clones were expanded. Whether these clones were tumor-specific was not determined.

V shed 6 bases, J shed 11 bases, and the junction held 6 bases outside the gene matches. Looked up from germline, CDR1 is MDHEN and CDR2 is SYDVKM. The CDR3 spans 11 residues. In this sample, this clonotype turned up many times. Its antigen is unidentified. Two-round multiplex PCR, the amplification method, yielded TCR beta CDR3 from genomic DNA. Round one of PCR was performed, and it used primers specific to each TRBV and TRBJ gene. TCRdb fed the multiplex PCR reads into MiXCR, producing one record per CDR3 protein. Of tens of thousands of distinct CDR3 sequences in the sample, about a quarter were seen once.

This specimen consisted of PBMCs, obtained before or after stereotactic body radiation therapy (not recorded which). The gene calls are TRBV28 and TRBJ1-1; TRBD1 matches 7 bases. The TCR originated in a donor aged 50 or older with non-small cell lung cancer. The CDR3 region is CASSDRESAFF. The CDR3 DNA sequence: TGTGCCAGCAGCGACAGGGAGTCTGCTTTCTTT.